The 27 T cell receptor beta chains listed next were all sequenced from one sample in a study of beta chain features in type 1 diabetes. Every bit of the isolated RNA underwent reverse transcription, so sequencing read expressed TCRB transcripts. The protocol was immunoSEQ multiplex PCR, while the TCRdb copy is restricted to in-frame clones and leaves out a portion. The table records fewer than 900,000 clones, 17% of them present only once. The sequenced sample was naive CD4+ T cells from blood. These receptors all stem from a woman aged 18-29 years in good health.

As concerns this clone: Other DNA sequences in this specimen translate into the identical CDR3. The chain combines TRBV28 with TRBJ1-2; D gene unclear. Germline loops: CDR1 MDHEN, CDR2 SYDVKM. There are 12 residues in the CDR3. V gave up 6 bases and J gave up 6 bases, with 11 bases separating them. CDR3 sequence reads: CASSPGWDGYTF. The CDR3 DNA reads as TGTGCCAGCAGCCCAGGATGGGATGGCTACACCTTC.

This clone has only a few counts. This sequence joins TRBV27 and TRBJ2-7, with D possibly TRBD2 on 5 matching bases. Trimming removed 5 bases at V and 1 base at J, with 9 bases between. CDR3 size: 13 residues. CDR1 and CDR2 (germline): MNHEY, SMNVEV (reference sequence). The CDR3 loop is CASSARGSYEQYF. The CDR3 region has the DNA TGTGCCAGCAGTGCCCGAGGGTCCTACGAGCAGTACTTC.

In this sample, this clone turned up a few times. This sequence joins TRBV5-4 and TRBJ2-3; 8 positions agree with TRBD2. Germline CDR1 and CDR2: SGHNT and YYREEE (reference sequence). V lost 1 base, J lost 0 bases, and 7 bases stayed unmatched. CDR3 length: 17 residues. CDR3 loop: CASSLKGLAWSTDTQYF. The CDR3, as DNA: TGTGCCAGCAGCTTGAAAGGACTAGCCTGGAGCACAGATACGCAGTATTTT.

This chain uses TRBV10-3 with TRBJ2-1; 11 bases match TRBD2. CDR3 length: 15 residues. The germline gives CDR1 ENHRY, CDR2 SYGVKD. Unmatched junction bases numbered 9, after V lost 7 bases and J lost 7 bases. The CDR3 sequence is CAINAGLAGRNEQFF. CDR3 sequence (DNA): TGTGCCATCAATGCTGGACTAGCGGGTAGGAATGAGCAGTTCTTC.

The V call is TRBV14, the J call TRBJ2-5; D is possibly TRBD2 (5 bases). The CDR3 sequence is 17 residues long. CDR1 and CDR2 from the germline V gene are SGHDN and FVKESK. V was trimmed by 4 bases and J by 0 bases, leaving 18 bases between them. The CDR3 DNA is TGTGCCAGCAGCCGCCTGGCGGAGGCAGACCACCAAGAGACCCAGTACTTC. Protein sequence: CASSRLAEADHQETQYF.

This chain uses TRBV4-1 with TRBJ2-2; 7 bases align to TRBD2. Looked up from germline, CDR1 is MGHRA and CDR2 is YSYEKL. The CDR3 consists of 16 residues. V dropped 1 base and J dropped 7; count of bases not matched to a gene: 9. In DNA form, the CDR3 reads TGCGCCAGCAGCCAAGGTCGTTGGGGGGGTAGCGGGGAGCTGTTTTTT. Its protein is CASSQGRWGGSGELFF.

The chain combines TRBV15 with TRBJ2-3, with no clear D. This CDR3 is built from 12 residues. Germline V lookup: CDR1 LNHNV, CDR2 YYDKDF (reference sequence). V dropped 6 bases and J dropped 0 bases, with 4 bases sitting between them. In DNA, the CDR3 is TGTGCCACCAGGGATAGCACAGATACGCAGTATTTT. This codes for CATRDSTDTQYF.

The chain is built from TRBV9 and TRBJ1-1, with 8 bases identical to TRBD1. Germline V gene lookup returns CDR1 SGDLS and CDR2 YYNGEE. This CDR3 is built from 15 residues. Trimming took 3 bases from V and 1 from J; bases not matched to a gene: 5. CDR3 in amino acids: CASSARDRPNTEAFF. The DNA of the CDR3 is TGTGCCAGCAGCGCAAGGGACAGGCCGAACACTGAAGCTTTCTTT.

The rearrangement uses TRBV13 and TRBJ2-5; D gene uncertain. Germline V lookup: CDR1 PRHDT, CDR2 FYEKMQ (reference sequence). The CDR3 totals 16 residues. V was cut by 4 bases and J by 4 bases, with 19 bases left in between. The DNA for the CDR3 is TGTGCCAGCAGCTCCCCGAAGACGGGTCTTTTAGAGACCCAGTACTTC. Amino acids: CASSSPKTGLLETQYF.

The V call is TRBV13, the J call TRBJ2-7, with D perhaps matching TRBD2 (5 bases). Germline V gene lookup returns CDR1 PRHDT and CDR2 FYEKMQ (reference sequence). This CDR3 has 14 amino acids. With 5 bases removed from V and 0 bases from J, the gap between germline ends came to 11 bases. The CDR3 here is CASSRSVSSYEQYF. The CDR3 DNA follows: TGTGCCAGCAGCCGTAGCGTTAGCTCCTACGAGCAGTACTTC.

V gene TRBV7-9 combines with J gene TRBJ2-3, with D perhaps matching TRBD1 (6 bases). Looked up from germline, CDR1 is SEHNR and CDR2 is FQNEAQ (reference sequence). V gave up 5 bases and J gave up 9 bases, with 21 bases separating them. The CDR3 is 15 amino acids. CDR3 sequence reads: CASSPPGVTGGTQYF. The CDR3 nucleotides read TGTGCCAGCAGCCCACCAGGGGTGACAGGCGGAACGCAGTATTTT.

This clone was counted ten times or more. This chain uses TRBV21-1 with TRBJ2-4. TRBV21-1 is designated a pseudogene. The CDR3 totals 17 residues. The CDR3 DNA sequence: TGTGCCAGCAGCAAAAAATCCCCCGGATCCCACCAAAACATTCAGTACTTC. This codes for CASSKKSPGSHQNIQYF.

This clone came up a few times. This chain uses TRBV27 with TRBJ2-2; TRBD1 might be the D (5 bases). The germline gives CDR1 MNHEY, CDR2 SMNVEV (reference sequence). The CDR3 has 14 residues. Trimming took 6 bases from V and 1 from J, leaving 9 bases between them. The CDR3 protein is CASSPDRNTGELFF. The CDR3 DNA sequence: TGTGCCAGCAGCCCCGACAGGAACACCGGGGAGCTGTTTTTT.

This chain links TRBV6-4 with TRBJ2-3; D perhaps matches TRBD2 (5 bases). CDR1 MRHNA and CDR2 SNTAGT come from the germline V gene. This CDR3 has 16 residues. Trimming took off 4 bases at V and 0 bases at J, with 14 bases between the two ends. The CDR3 region has the DNA TGTGCCAGCAGTGGGAGCGGAGGCTCTAGCACAGATACGCAGTATTTT. It codes for CASSGSGGSSTDTQYF.

The chain carries TRBV25-1 and TRBJ1-1; maybe TRBD1 (5 bases). The V gene's germline CDR1 is MGHDK and CDR2 SYGVNS. V shed 3 bases and J shed 6 bases, with 14 bases lying between them. This CDR3 has 14 amino acids. The chain's CDR3 is CASSEAGRGPEAFF. The CDR3 DNA follows: TGTGCCAGCAGTGAGGCAGGGCGAGGTCCTGAAGCTTTCTTT.

The chain couples TRBV6-6 to TRBJ2-1; D is possibly TRBD2 (6 bases). Deletions cut 5 bases from V and 7 bases from J, with 12 bases between. This CDR3 comprises 13 residues. Germline loops: CDR1 MNHNY, CDR2 SVGAGI (reference sequence). The CDR3 sequence: CASSPRETNEQFF. The CDR3 nucleotides are TGTGCCAGCAGTCCCCGGGAGACGAATGAGCAGTTCTTC.

The chain employs TRBV28 and TRBJ1-3; no reliable D call. The CDR3 runs 15 residues. V was shortened by 4 bases and J by 4 bases, with 14 bases between the two germline ends. The germline gives CDR1 MDHEN, CDR2 SYDVKM. The CDR3 spells CASSSEASGGNTIYF. The CDR3 nucleotides read TGTGCCAGCAGTTCGGAGGCCTCGGGGGGAAACACCATATATTTT.

The chain links TRBV5-1 to TRBJ2-6; TRBD1 matches 7 bases. CDR3 length equals 17 residues. CDR1 and CDR2 from the germline V gene are SGHRS and YFSETQ. V gave up 0 bases and J gave up 4 bases; unmatched junction bases: 7. CDR3 DNA sequence: TGCGCCAGCAGCTTGGGGGCGACAGGGTACGGGGCCAACGTCCTGACTTTC. This sequence encodes CASSLGATGYGANVLTF. Based on the CDR3 plus reference TRBV5-1 and TRBJ2-6, the full variable domain is KAGVTQTPRYLIKTRGQQVTLSCSPISGHRSVSWYQQTPGQGLQFLFEYFSETQRNKGNFPGRFSGRQFSNSRSEMNVSTLELGDSALYLCASSLGATGYGANVLTFGAGSRLTVL.

In this sample, this clone turned up a few times. Here the CDR3 reads CASSRQGAETQYF. The CDR3, as DNA: TGTGCCAGCAGCCGACAGGGAGCAGAGACCCAGTACTTC. The V call is TRBV7-3, the J call TRBJ2-5; 7 nucleotides line up with TRBD1. Per the germline V gene, CDR1 is SGHTA and CDR2 is FQGTGA. J was trimmed by 4 bases and V by 5 bases; bases with no gene match: 4. This CDR3 is built from 13 residues.

This clone was seen only a few times. The chain recombines TRBV12-5 with TRBJ2-3; 8 nucleotides agree with TRBD1. CDR1 and CDR2 (germline): LGHNT, FRNRAP. This CDR3 has 13 residues. Unmatched junction bases numbered 8, after V lost 10 bases and J lost 5 bases. The CDR3 sequence is CATADRVGDTQYF. The CDR3 nucleotides are TGTGCTACTGCGGACAGGGTCGGAGATACGCAGTATTTT.

Concerning this clone: The identical CDR3 is also encoded by other nucleotide sequences in the sample. V is TRBV7-2 and J is TRBJ1-2, with 10 bases matching TRBD1. After removal of 4 bases from V and 4 bases from J, the junction contained 3 bases not matched to a gene. CDR3 length equals 14 residues. Germline CDR1 and CDR2: SGHTA and FQGNSA. CDR3 coding DNA: TGTGCCAGCAGCTCTTGGGACAGGGGCTATGGCTACACCTTC. It encodes CASSSWDRGYGYTF.

This clone was recorded a few times. This chain connects TRBV7-6 to TRBJ2-1; 9 nucleotides agree with TRBD1. Germline V gives CDR1 SGHVS, CDR2 FNYEAQ. The CDR3 covers 15 residues. The ends lost 6 bases at V and 5 bases at J; junction bases unmatched: 8. CDR3 nucleotides: TGTGCCAGCAGTAATACAGGGGGCCCTAACAATGAGCAGTTCTTC. Translation gives CASSNTGGPNNEQFF.

The gene calls are TRBV7-9 and TRBJ2-7; D remains ambiguous. Germline-derived CDR1 and CDR2 are SEHNR and FQNEAQ (reference sequence). This CDR3 is built from 15 residues. Between the trimmed V and J ends, which lost 2 bases and 5 bases, there was a span of 16 bases. This chain's CDR3 is CASSLFVVSSNEQYF. The CDR3 coding sequence is TGTGCCAGCAGCTTATTTGTGGTCAGTAGCAACGAGCAGTACTTC.

V and J are TRBV4-2 and TRBJ2-7, with D perhaps assigned TRBD1 or TRBD2 (5 bases each). Germline lookup yields CDR1 LGHNA and CDR2 YNFKEQ. The CDR3 runs to 17 residues. The V end was cut by 5 bases, the J end by 3 bases, with 23 bases between. The CDR3 nucleotides are TGTGCCAGCAGCATCCGGACCAGGGACGATCGGGTCTACGAGCAGTACTTC. Amino acids: CASSIRTRDDRVYEQYF.

This clone was recorded a few times. This chain connects TRBV7-2 to TRBJ2-5; D is unclear. The CDR3 is made up of 14 amino acids. V lost 1 base and J 5 bases, leaving 11 bases between the germline ends. Germline V gives CDR1 SGHTA, CDR2 FQGNSA. CDR3: CASSLGYGYETQYF. For the CDR3, the DNA is TGTGCCAGCAGCTTAGGGTACGGGTACGAGACCCAGTACTTC.

V is TRBV29-1 and J is TRBJ2-7; D might be TRBD2 (6 bases). CDR3 length: 18 residues. Germline V gives CDR1 SQVTM, CDR2 ANQGSEA. Trimming removed 6 bases at V and 3 bases at J, with 30 bases between. DNA for the CDR3: TGCAGCGTCCCAGGACCAAAAACGGGACTTCGGGGGAGCTACGAGCAGTACTTC. Amino acid sequence: CSVPGPKTGLRGSYEQYF.

This chain links TRBV7-2 with TRBJ2-6; 8 bases line up with TRBD1. The germline V gene has CDR1 SGHTA and CDR2 FQGNSA. This CDR3 is built from 18 residues. Trimming at V came to 5 bases and at J to 7 bases, leaving 16 bases not matched to a gene. CDR3 coding DNA: TGTGCCAGCAGCACCCGACAGGGGCCGCGGGTAGGAGCCAACGTCCTGACTTTC. It is translated as CASSTRQGPRVGANVLTF.